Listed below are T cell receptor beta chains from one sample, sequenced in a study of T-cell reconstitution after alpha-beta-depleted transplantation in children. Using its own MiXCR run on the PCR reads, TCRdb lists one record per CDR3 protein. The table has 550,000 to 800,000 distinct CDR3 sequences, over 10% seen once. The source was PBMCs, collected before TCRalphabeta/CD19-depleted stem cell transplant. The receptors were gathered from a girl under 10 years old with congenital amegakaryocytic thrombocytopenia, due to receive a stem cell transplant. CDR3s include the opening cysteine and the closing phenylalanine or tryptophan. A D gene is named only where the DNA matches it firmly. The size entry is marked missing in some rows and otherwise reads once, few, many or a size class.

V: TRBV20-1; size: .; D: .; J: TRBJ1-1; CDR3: CSAGQRTEAFF; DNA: TGCAGTGCCGGTCAACGCACTGAAGCTTTCTTT
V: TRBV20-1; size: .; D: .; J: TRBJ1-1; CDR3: CSARSTRAAFF; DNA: TGCAGTGCTAGGAGTACTCGTGCAGCTTTCTTT
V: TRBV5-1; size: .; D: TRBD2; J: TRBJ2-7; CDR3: CASCPRREGRNEQYF; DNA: TGCGCCAGCTGCCCCCGGCGGGAGGGAAGGAACGAGCAGTACTTC
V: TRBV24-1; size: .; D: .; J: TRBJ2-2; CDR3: CATGSVGGIDTGELFF; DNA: TGTGCCACGGGGTCTGTCGGCGGGATTGACACCGGGGAGCTGTTTTTT
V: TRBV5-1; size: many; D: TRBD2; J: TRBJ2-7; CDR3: CASSLAGRTSGYYEQYF; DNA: TGCGCCAGCAGCCTGGCCGGGAGAACTAGCGGATACTACGAGCAGTACTTC
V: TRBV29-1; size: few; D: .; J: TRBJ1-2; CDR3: CSVDTREGPNYGYTF; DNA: TGCAGCGTTGACACGAGGGAGGGCCCTAACTATGGCTACACCTTC
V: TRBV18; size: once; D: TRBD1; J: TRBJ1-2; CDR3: CASSLDRVRANYGYTF; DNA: TGTGCCAGCTCACTCGACAGGGTGAGAGCTAACTATGGCTACACCTTC
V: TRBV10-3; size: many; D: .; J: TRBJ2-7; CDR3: CAISDPGTAAAEQYF; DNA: TGTGCCATCAGTGATCCCGGGACGGCCGCTGCCGAGCAGTACTTC
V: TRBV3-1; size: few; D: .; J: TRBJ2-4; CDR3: CASSQDQRASNIQYF; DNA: TGTGCCAGCAGCCAAGATCAAAGGGCTAGCAACATTCAGTACTTC
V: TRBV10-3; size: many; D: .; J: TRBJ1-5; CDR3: CAPGAGSGQPQHF; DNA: TGTGCCCCAGGGGCAGGGTCGGGTCAGCCCCAGCATTTT
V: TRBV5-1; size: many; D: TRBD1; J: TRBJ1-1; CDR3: CASSKSPGTGGTEAFF; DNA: TGCGCCAGCAGCAAATCCCCAGGGACAGGGGGCACTGAAGCTTTCTTT
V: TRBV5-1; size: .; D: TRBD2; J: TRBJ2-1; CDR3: CASSLSADGRNEQFF; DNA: TGCGCCAGCAGCTTGTCAGCGGACGGGAGGAATGAGCAGTTCTTC
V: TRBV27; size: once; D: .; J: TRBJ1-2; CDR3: CASSFLHTANYGDTF; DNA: TGTGCCAGCAGTTTCTTGCACACAGCTAACTATGGCGACACCTTC
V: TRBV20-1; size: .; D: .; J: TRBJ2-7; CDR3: CSARLPQANEQYF; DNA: TGCAGTGCTAGACTCCCACAGGCTAACGAGCAGTACTTC
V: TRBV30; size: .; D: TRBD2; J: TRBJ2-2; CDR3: CAWMGLAVTGELFF; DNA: TGTGCCTGGATGGGACTAGCCGTTACCGGGGAGCTGTTTTTT
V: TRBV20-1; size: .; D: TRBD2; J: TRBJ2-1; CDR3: CSARVGLSPFF; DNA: TGCAGTGCTAGAGTGGGACTAAGTCCGTTCTTC
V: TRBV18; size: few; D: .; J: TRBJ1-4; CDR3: CASSPPTGQGFGEKLFF; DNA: TGTGCCAGCTCACCCCCAACCGGGCAGGGGTTTGGTGAAAAACTGTTTTTT
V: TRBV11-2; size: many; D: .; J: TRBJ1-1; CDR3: CASSPLRMNTEAFF; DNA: TGTGCCAGCAGCCCCCTCCGGATGAACACTGAAGCTTTCTTT
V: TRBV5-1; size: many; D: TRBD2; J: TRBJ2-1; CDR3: CASSLLPRPSGIIQEQFF; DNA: TGCGCCAGCAGCTTGCTTCCCCGACCTAGCGGGATAATTCAGGAGCAGTTCTTC
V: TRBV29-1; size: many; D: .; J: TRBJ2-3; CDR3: CSVEDLEADTQYF; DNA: TGCAGCGTTGAAGATCTCGAAGCAGATACGCAGTATTTT
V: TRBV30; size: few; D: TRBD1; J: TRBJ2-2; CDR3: CAWSVNDRVTGELFF; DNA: TGTGCCTGGAGTGTGAACGACAGGGTGACCGGGGAGCTGTTTTTT
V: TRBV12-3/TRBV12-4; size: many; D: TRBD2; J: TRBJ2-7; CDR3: CASSISGRSSGLYEQYF; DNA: TGTGCCAGCAGTATCTCAGGGAGGTCTAGCGGGCTATACGAGCAGTACTTC
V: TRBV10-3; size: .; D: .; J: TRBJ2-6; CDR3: CAGGLSSIFSGANVLTF; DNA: TGTGCCGGGGGCTTATCGTCCATTTTCTCTGGGGCCAACGTCCTGACTTTC
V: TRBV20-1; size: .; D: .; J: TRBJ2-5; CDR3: CSAGGQLGHETQYF; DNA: TGCAGTGCTGGGGGGCAATTAGGTCATGAGACCCAGTACTTC
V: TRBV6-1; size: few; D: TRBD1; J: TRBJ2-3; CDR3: CASSDTGTGSPDTQYF; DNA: TGTGCCAGCAGTGATACCGGGACAGGGAGCCCGGATACGCAGTATTTT
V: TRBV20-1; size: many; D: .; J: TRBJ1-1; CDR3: CSARKSTEAFF; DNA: TGCAGTGCTAGAAAGAGCACTGAAGCTTTCTTT
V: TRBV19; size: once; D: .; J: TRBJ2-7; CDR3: CASRERGRGSYEQYF; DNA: TGTGCCAGTAGGGAAAGGGGGAGAGGCTCCTACGAGCAGTACTTC
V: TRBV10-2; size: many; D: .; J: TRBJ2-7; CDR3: CASSESSWDGFLEQYF; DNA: TGCGCCAGCAGTGAGTCTAGTTGGGACGGTTTTTTGGAGCAGTACTTC
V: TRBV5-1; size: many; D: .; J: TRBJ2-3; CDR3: CARDQGNYTCTDTQYF; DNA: .
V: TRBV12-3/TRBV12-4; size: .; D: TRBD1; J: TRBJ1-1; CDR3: CASTIYTGGTEAFF; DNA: TGTGCCAGCACCATATATACAGGGGGTACTGAAGCTTTCTTT
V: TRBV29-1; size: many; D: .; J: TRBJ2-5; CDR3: CSVVPVGIRVTQYF; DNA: TGCAGCGTTGTCCCGGTGGGAATTCGGGTGACCCAGTACTTC
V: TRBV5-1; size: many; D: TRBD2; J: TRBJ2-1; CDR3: CASRYRDYQFF; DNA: TGCGCCAGCCGATATCGGGACTATCAGTTCTTC
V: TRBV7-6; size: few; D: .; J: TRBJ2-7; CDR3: CASSPTDRSEQYF; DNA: TGTGCCAGCAGCCCTACCGACAGGTCGGAGCAGTACTTC
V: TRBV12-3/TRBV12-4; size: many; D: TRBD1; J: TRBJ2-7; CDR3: CASSYTGAYEQYF; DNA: TGTGCCAGCAGTTACACAGGGGCTTACGAGCAGTACTTC
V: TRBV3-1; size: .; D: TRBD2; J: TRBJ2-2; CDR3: CASSQGTSGSQAGELFF; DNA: TGTGCCAGCAGCCAAGGGACTAGCGGGAGTCAAGCCGGGGAGCTGTTTTTT
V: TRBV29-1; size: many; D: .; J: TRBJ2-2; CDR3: CSVAPGQNTGELFF; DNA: TGCAGCGTTGCTCCGGGACAGAACACCGGGGAGCTGTTTTTT
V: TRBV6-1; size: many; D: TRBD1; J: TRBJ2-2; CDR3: CASSDSPYRGLNTGELFF; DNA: TGTGCCAGCAGTGACAGCCCCTACAGGGGTCTGAACACCGGGGAGCTGTTTTTT
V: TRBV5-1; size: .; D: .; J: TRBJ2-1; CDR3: CASSRGGGWYNEQFF; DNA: TGCGCCAGCAGCCGCGGAGGGGGCTGGTACAATGAGCAGTTCTTC
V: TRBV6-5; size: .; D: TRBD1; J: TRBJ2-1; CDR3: CASSYTTTGERNFF; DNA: TGTGCCAGCAGTTACACAACAACAGGGGAACGCAATTTCTTC
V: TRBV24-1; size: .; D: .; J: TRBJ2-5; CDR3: CATSVDPQETLYF; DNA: TGTGCCACCAGTGTGGACCCGCAAGAGACCCTGTACTTC
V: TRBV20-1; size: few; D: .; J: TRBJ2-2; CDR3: CSARGLAHGELFF; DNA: TGCAGTGCTAGAGGCCTAGCGCACGGGGAGCTGTTTTTT
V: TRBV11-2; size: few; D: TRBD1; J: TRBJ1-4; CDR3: CASIRSGDRKEKLFF; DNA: TGTGCCAGCATCAGGTCAGGGGACAGGAAGGAAAAACTGTTTTTT
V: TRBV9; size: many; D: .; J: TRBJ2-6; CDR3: CASSLSSNVLTF; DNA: TGTGCCAGCAGCTTATCGTCCAACGTCCTGACTTTC